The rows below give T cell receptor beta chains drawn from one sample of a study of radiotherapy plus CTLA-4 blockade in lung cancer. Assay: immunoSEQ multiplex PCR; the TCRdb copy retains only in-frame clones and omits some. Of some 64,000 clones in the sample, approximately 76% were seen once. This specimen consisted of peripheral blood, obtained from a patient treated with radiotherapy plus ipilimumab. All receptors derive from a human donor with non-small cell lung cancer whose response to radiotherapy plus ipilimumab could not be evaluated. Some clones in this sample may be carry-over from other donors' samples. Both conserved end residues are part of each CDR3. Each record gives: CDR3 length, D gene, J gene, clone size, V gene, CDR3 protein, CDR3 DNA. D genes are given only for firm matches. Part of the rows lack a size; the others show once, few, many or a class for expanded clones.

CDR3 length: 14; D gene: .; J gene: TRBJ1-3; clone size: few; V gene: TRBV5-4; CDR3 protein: CASSVGTLGNTIYF; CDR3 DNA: TGTGCCAGCAGCGTCGGGACACTAGGAAACACCATATATTTT
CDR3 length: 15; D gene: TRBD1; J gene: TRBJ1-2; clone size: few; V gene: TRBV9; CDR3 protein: CASSSLGQGFTGYTF; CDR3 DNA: TGTGCCAGCAGCTCACTGGGACAGGGCTTCACGGGCTACACCTTC
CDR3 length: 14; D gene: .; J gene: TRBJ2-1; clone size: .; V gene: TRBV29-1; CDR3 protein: CSAAAGASYNEQFF; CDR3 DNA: TGCAGCGCCGCTGCGGGTGCCTCCTACAATGAGCAGTTCTTC
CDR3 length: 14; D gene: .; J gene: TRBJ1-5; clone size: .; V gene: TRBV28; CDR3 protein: CASRSGLSNQPQHF; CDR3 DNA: TGTGCCAGCAGGTCGGGACTTAGCAATCAGCCCCAGCATTTT
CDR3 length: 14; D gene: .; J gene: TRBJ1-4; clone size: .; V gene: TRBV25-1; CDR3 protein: CASSDWQGTEKLFF; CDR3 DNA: TGTGCCAGCAGTGACTGGCAGGGAACTGAAAAACTGTTTTTT
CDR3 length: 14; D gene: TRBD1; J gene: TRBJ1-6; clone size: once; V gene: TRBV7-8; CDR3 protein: CASSLDRSNSPLHF; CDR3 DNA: TGTGCCAGCAGCTTGGACAGGAGCAATTCACCCCTCCACTTT
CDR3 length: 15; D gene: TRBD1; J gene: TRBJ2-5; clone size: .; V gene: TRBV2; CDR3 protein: CASSRDRAHQETQYF; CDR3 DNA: TGTGCCAGCAGTAGGGACAGGGCTCACCAAGAGACCCAGTACTTC
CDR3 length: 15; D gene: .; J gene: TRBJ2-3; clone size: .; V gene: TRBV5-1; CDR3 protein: CASSPGIKPTDTQYF; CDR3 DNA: TGCGCCAGCAGTCCAGGGATAAAACCTACAGATACGCAGTATTTT
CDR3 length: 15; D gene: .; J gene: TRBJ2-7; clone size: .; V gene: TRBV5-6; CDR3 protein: CASSLAAGRSYEQYF; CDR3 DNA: TGTGCCAGCAGCTTGGCGGCAGGAAGGTCCTACGAGCAGTACTTC
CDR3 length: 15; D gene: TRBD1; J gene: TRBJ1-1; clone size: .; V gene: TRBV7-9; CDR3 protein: CASSLVEGAGTEAFF; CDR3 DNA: TGTGCCAGCAGCTTAGTGGAGGGGGCGGGCACTGAAGCTTTCTTT
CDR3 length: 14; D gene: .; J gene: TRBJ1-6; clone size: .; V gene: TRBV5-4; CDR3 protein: CASSMGRRDSPLHF; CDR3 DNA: TGTGCCAGCAGCATGGGTCGTCGAGATTCACCCCTCCACTTT
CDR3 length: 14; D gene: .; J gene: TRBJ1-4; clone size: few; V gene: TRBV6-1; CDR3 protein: CASSVTVFGEKLFF; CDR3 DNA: TGTGCCAGCAGTGTGACAGTCTTTGGTGAAAAACTGTTTTTT
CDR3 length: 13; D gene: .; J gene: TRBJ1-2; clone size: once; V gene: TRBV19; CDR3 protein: CASRLQGGYGYTF; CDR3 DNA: TGTGCCAGTAGATTACAGGGTGGATATGGCTACACCTTC
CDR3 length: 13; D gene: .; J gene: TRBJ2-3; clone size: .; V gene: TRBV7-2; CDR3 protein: CASSQQTGDYPSF; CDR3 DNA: TGTGCCAGCAGCCAGCAGACAGGGGACTACCCCTCATTT
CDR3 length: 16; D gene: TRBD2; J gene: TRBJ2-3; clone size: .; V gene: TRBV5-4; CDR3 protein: CASSHPGGASTDTQYF; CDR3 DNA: TGTGCCAGCAGTCATCCCGGGGGGGCTAGCACAGATACGCAGTATTTT
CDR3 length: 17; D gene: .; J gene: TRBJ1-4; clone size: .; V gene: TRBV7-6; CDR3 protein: CASSPMALSGTNEKLFF; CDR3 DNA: TGTGCCAGCAGCCCCATGGCACTATCGGGAACTAATGAAAAACTGTTTTTT
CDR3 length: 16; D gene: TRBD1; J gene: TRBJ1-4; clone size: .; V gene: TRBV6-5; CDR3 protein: CASSSYRGSVNEKLFF; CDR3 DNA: TGTGCCAGCAGTTCGTACAGGGGGAGTGTTAATGAAAAACTGTTTTTT
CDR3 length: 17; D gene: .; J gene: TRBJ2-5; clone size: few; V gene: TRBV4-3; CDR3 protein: CASSQSPVGSRMETQYF; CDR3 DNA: TGCGCCAGCAGCCAAAGCCCGGTCGGGAGCCGCATGGAGACCCAGTACTTC
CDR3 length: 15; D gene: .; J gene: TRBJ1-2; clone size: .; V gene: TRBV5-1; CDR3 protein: CASSPYYGQFYGYTF; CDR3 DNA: TGCGCCAGCAGCCCCTATTACGGACAGTTCTATGGCTACACCTTC
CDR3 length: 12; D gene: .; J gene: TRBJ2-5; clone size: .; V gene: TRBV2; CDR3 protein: CASRTTQETQYF; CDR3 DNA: TGTGCCAGCAGAACTACCCAAGAGACCCAGTACTTC
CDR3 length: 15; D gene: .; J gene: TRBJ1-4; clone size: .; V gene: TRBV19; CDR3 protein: CASKEGGATNEKLFF; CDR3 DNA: TGTGCCAGTAAAGAAGGGGGTGCAACTAATGAAAAACTGTTTTTT
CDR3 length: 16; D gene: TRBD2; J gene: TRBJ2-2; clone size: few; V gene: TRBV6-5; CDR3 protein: CASSFDPGLLTGELFF; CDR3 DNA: TGTGCCAGCAGTTTCGATCCGGGACTACTCACCGGGGAGCTGTTTTTT
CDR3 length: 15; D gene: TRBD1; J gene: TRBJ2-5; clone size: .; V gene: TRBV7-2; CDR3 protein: CASSSPPGGEETQYF; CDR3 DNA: TGTGCCAGCAGCTCCCCACCAGGGGGCGAGGAGACCCAGTACTTC
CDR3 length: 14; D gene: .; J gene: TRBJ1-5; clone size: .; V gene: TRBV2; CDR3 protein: CASSGEARYQPQHF; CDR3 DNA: TGTGCCAGCAGTGGAGAGGCTCGGTATCAGCCCCAGCATTTT
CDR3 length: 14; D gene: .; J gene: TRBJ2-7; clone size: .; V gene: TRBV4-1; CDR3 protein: CASSQDRSSYEQYF; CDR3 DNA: TGCGCCAGCAGCCAAGATCGGAGCTCCTACGAGCAGTACTTC
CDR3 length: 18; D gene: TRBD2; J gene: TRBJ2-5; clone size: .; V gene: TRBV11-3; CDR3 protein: CASSPGTSGGRYQETQYF; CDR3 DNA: TGTGCCAGCAGCCCTGGGACTAGCGGGGGCCGCTACCAAGAGACCCAGTACTTC
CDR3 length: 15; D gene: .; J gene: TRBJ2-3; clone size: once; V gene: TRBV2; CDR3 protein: CASKGASLGGDTQYF; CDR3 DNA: TGTGCCAGCAAAGGGGCTAGCTTAGGGGGAGATACGCAGTATTTT
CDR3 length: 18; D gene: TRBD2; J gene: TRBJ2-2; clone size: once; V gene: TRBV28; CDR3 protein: CASSLSMGGTANTGELFF; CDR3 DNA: TGTGCCAGCAGTTTATCAATGGGGGGGACGGCGAACACCGGGGAGCTGTTTTTT
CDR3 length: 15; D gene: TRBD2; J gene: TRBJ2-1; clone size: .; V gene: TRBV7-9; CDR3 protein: CASSLLAGGNNEQFF; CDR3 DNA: TGTGCCAGCAGCCTACTAGCGGGGGGGAACAATGAGCAGTTCTTC
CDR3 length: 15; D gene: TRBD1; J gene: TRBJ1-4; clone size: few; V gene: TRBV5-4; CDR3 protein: CASSNGQGSNEKLFF; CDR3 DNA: TGTGCCAGCAGTAACGGACAGGGTTCTAATGAAAAACTGTTTTTT
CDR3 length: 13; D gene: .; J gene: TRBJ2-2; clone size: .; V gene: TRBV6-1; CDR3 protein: CASSVSNTGELFF; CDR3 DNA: TGTGCCAGCAGTGTTTCCAATACCGGGGAGCTGTTTTTT
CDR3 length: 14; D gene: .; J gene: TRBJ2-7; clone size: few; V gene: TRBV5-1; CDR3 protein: CASSLDYGLSEQYF; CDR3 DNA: TGCGCCAGCAGCTTGGACTATGGGTTGAGCGAGCAGTACTTC
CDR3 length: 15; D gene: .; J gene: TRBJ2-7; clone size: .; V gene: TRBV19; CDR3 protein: CASSTTGSGAYEQYF; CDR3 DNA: TGTGCCAGTAGTACAACAGGGAGCGGCGCCTACGAGCAGTACTTC
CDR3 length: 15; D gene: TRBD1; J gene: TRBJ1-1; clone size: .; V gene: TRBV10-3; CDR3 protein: CASRELPTGAAEAFF; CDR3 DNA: TGTGCCAGCCGAGAATTGCCGACAGGGGCCGCTGAAGCTTTCTTT
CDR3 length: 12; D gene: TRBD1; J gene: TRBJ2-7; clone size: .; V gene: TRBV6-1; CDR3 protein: CASRGGTYEQYF; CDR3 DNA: TGTGCCAGCAGAGGGGGCACCTACGAGCAGTACTTC
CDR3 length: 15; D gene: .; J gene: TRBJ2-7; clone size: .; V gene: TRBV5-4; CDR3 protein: CASSLGQGRSYEQYF; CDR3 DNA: TGTGCCAGCAGCTTGGGGCAGGGTCGCTCCTACGAGCAGTACTTC
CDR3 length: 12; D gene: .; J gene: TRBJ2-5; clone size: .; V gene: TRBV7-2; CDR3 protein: CASSLNEETQYF; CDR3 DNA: TGTGCCAGCAGCTTGAATGAGGAGACCCAGTACTTC
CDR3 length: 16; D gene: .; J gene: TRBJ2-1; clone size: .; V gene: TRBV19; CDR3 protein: CASSRMGRSSYNEQFF; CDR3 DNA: TGTGCCAGTAGCCGAATGGGTCGGAGCTCCTACAATGAGCAGTTCTTC
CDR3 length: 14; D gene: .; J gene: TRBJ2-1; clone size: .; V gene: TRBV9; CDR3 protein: CASSVEYRDNEQFF; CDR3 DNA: TGTGCCAGCAGCGTAGAATACAGGGACAATGAGCAGTTCTTC
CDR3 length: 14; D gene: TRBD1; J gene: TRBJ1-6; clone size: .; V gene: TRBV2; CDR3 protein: CASSIDRAYSPLHF; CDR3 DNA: TGTGCCAGCAGCATAGACAGGGCCTATTCACCCCTCCACTTT
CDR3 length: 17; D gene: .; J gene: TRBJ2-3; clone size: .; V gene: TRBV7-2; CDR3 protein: CASSSHVTRTGADTQYF; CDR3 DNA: TGTGCCAGCAGCTCCCACGTGACTAGAACCGGGGCGGATACGCAGTATTTT
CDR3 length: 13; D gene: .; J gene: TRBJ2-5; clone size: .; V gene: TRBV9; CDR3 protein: CASSSPGGETQYF; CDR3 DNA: TGTGCCAGCAGCTCCCCCGGAGGGGAGACCCAGTACTTC
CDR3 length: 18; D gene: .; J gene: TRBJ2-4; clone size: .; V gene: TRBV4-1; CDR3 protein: CASSQLMGQGMSKNIQYF; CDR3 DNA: TGCGCCAGCAGTCAATTGATGGGCCAGGGTATGTCCAAAAACATTCAGTACTTC
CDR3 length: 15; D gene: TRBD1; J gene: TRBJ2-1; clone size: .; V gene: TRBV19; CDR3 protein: CASSIDSGQGSGQFF; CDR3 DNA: TGTGCCAGTAGTATAGATTCCGGACAGGGTAGCGGCCAGTTCTTC
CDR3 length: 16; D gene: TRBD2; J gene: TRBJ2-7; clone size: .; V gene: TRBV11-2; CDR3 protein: CASSPQTSGLSYEQYF; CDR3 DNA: TGTGCCAGCAGCCCCCAGACTAGCGGCCTTTCCTACGAGCAGTACTTC
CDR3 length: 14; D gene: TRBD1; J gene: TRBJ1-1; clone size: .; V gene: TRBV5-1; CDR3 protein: CASSLGQGIPKAFF; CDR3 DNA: TGCGCCAGCAGCTTGGGACAGGGAATACCAAAGGCTTTCTTT
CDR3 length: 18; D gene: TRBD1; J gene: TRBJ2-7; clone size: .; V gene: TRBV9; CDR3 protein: CASSPGWGGTGFSYEQYF; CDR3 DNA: TGTGCCAGCAGTCCCGGATGGGGAGGGACAGGGTTTTCCTACGAGCAGTACTTC
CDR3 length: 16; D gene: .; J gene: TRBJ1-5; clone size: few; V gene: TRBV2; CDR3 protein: CASSLGTLYSNQPQHF; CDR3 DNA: TGTGCCAGCAGCCTAGGCACTCTCTATAGCAATCAGCCCCAGCATTTT